This T cell receptor (beta chain) came from a study of blood T cell repertoires in COVID-19. Study summary: COVID-19 samples, acute and convalescent, were from the United States, Italy and Spain. PBMCs, B-cell-depleted T cells, or T cells provided the cDNA or gDNA that made up the material.

Profiled with immunoSEQ multiplex PCR; TCRdb holds only in-frame clones, not every one. The sample shows hundreds of thousands of clones, around 89% of them seen only once. Per the germline V gene, CDR1 is LGHNA and CDR2 is YNFKEQ. This CDR3 comprises 15 residues. V was pared by 0 bases and J by 5 bases, with 11 bases between. All enrollees were roughly 18 to 100 years old and from roughly 22 US areas. Participants' reported clinical history set cohort assignment. This rearrangement joins TRBV4-2 to TRBJ1-5; TRBD1 is a possible D gene (5 bases). The material sequenced was PBMCs or T cells enriched from blood (not recorded which). This receptor was identified in a man aged 30-40 years who had recovered from COVID-19. CDR3 loop: CASSQDLGTDQPQHF. The CDR3 bases are TGTGCCAGCAGCCAAGATTTGGGGACTGATCAGCCCCAGCATTTT.